This T cell receptor (beta chain) stems from a study of blood T cell repertoires in COVID-19. The germline gives CDR1 SNHLY, CDR2 FYNNEI. Losses at the gene ends were 8 bases for V and 2 bases for J; bases not matched to a gene: 6. The CDR3 contains 13 residues. The data were produced by immunoSEQ multiplex PCR, yet TCRdb's version contains in-frame clones alone and is incomplete. The sample lists roughly 150,000 clones, around four fifths occurring once. The sample consisted of PBMCs or T cells enriched from blood (not recorded which). The receptor comes from a woman in her forties who had recovered from COVID-19. The rearrangement joins TRBV2 to TRBJ2-7; 7 nucleotides agree with TRBD1. For the CDR3, the DNA is TGTGCCAGCCAACGGGACAGAGCCTACGAGCAGTACTTC. The encoded protein is CASQRDRAYEQYF.